This T cell receptor (beta chain) emerged from a study of beta chain features in type 1 diabetes. Whole-study findings and limits: Type 1 diabetes patients had TCRB CDR3s that were shorter (moderately but significantly so) in all four CD4+ subsets.

For this clone: The target antigen is unknown.

The investigators reverse transcribed all of the isolated RNA, so they sequenced expressed TCRB transcripts. Here immunoSEQ multiplex PCR was the method, and the copy in TCRdb shows in-frame clones only, minus some. The repertoire holds some 240,000 clones, with 16% as singletons. The specimen was naive CD4+ T cells from blood. The origin of this receptor is a man between 25 and 39 years old with type 1 diabetes.

CDR3 bases: TGTGCCAGCGGCTTCCACCTACAGGGCTATGGCTACACCTTC. This sequence encodes CASGFHLQGYGYTF. This chain joins TRBV27 and TRBJ1-2, with a weak D call TRBD1 (6 bases). This CDR3 region has 14 residues. V dropped 8 bases and J dropped 4 bases, with 17 bases sitting between them. Germline V lookup: CDR1 MNHEY, CDR2 SMNVEV (reference sequence).